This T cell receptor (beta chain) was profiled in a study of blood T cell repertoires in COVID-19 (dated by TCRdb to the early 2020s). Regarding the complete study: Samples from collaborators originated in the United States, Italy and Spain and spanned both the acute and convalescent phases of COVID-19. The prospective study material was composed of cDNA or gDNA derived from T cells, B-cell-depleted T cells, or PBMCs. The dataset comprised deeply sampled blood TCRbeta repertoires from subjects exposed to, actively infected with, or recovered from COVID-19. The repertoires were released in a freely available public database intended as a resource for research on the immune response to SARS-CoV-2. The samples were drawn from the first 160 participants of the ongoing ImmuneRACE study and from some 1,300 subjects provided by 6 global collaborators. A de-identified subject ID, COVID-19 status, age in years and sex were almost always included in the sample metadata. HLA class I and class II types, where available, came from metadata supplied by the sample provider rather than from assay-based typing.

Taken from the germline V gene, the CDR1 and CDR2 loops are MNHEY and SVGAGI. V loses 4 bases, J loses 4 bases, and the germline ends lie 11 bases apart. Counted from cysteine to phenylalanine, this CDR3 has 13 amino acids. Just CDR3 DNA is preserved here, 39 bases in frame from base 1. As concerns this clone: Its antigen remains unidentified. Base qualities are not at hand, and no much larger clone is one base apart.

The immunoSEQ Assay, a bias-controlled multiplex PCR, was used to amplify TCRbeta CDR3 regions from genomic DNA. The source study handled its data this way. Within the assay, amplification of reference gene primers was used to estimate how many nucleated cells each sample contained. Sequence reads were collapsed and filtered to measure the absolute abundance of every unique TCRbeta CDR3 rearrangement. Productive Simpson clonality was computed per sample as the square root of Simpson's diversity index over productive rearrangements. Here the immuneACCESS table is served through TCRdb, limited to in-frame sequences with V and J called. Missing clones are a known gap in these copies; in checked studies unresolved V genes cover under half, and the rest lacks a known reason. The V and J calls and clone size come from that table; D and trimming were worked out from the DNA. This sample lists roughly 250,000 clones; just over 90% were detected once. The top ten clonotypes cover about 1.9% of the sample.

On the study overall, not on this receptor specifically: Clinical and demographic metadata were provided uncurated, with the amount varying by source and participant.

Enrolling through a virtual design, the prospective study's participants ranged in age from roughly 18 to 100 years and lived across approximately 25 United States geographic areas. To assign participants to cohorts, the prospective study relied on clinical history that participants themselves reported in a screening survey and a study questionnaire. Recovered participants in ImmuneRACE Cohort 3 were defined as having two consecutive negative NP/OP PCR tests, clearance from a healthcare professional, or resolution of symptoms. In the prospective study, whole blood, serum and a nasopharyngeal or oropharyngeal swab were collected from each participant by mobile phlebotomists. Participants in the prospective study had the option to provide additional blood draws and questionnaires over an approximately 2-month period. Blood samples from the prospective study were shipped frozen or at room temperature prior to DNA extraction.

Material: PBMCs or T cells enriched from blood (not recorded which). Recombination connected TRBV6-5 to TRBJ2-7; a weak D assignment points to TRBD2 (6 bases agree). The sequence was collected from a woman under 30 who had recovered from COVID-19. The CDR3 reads CASSSTSLYEQYF. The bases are TGTGCCAGCAGTTCCACTAGCTTGTACGAGCAGTACTTC.